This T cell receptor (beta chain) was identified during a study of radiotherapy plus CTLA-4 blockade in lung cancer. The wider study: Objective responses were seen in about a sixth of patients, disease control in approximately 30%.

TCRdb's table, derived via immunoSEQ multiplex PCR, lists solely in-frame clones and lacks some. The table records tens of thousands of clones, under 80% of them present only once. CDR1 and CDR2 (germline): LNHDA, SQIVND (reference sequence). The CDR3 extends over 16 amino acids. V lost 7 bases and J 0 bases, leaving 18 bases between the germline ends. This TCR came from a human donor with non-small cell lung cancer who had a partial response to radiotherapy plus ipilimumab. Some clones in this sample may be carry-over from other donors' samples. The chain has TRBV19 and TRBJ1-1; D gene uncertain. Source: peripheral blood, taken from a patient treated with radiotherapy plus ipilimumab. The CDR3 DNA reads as TGTGCCAGTAACACCTGGGGAGTATCCATGAACACTGAAGCTTTCTTT. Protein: CASNTWGVSMNTEAFF.